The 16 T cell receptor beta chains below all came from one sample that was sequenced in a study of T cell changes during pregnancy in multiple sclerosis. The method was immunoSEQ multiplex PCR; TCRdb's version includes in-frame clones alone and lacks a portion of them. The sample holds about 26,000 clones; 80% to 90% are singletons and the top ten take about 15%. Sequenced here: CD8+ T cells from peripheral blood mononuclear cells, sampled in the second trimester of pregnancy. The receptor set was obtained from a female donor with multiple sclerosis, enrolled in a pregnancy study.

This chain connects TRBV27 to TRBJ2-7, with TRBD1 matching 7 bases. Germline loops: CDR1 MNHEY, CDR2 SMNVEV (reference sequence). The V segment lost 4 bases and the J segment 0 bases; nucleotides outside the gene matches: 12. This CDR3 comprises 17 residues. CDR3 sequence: CASSSGVQGVSSYEQYF. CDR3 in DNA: TGTGCCAGCAGTTCAGGGGTTCAGGGGGTCAGCTCCTACGAGCAGTACTTC.

The CDR3 region has the DNA TGTGCCAGCACGGGGACAGCCCAGTGGGATACGCAGTATTTT. This sequence encodes CASTGTAQWDTQYF. The J gene is TRBJ2-3, the V gene TRBV2, with 7 bases matching TRBD1. V was clipped by 7 bases and J by 6 bases; unmatched bases: 10. CDR3 length equals 14 residues. Germline V CDR1 and CDR2: SNHLY, FYNNEI. The whole variable domain, remainder taken from reference TRBV2 and TRBJ2-3, is EPEVTQTPSHQVTQMGQEVILRCVPISNHLYFYWYRQILGQKVEFLVSFYNNEISEKSEIFDDQFSVERPDGSNFTLKIRSTKLEDSAMYFCASTGTAQWDTQYFGPGTRLTVL.

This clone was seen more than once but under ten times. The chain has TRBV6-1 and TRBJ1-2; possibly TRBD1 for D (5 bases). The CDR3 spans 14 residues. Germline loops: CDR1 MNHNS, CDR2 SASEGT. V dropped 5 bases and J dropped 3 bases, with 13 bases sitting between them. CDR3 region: CASSSTGLDYGYTF. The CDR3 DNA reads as TGTGCCAGCAGTTCTACAGGATTGGACTATGGCTACACCTTC.

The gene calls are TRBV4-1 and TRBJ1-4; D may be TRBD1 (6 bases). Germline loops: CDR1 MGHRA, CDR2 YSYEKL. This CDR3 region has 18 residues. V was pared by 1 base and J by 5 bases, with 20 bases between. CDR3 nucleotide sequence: TGCGCCAGCAGCCAAGGGACAGCTTCTCCTACGGTCAATGAAAAACTGTTTTTT. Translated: CASSQGTASPTVNEKLFF.

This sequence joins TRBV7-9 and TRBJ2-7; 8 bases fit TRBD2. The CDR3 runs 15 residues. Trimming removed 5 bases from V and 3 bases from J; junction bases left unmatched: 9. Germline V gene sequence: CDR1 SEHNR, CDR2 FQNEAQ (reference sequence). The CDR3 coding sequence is TGTGCCAGCAGCCCCAAGGCGGGGGGCGTCTACGAGCAGTACTTC. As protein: CASSPKAGGVYEQYF.

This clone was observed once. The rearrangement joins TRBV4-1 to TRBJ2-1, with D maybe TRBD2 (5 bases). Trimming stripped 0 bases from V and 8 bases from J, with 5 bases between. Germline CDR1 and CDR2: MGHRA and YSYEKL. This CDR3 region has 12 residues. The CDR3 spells CASSQDSDEQFF. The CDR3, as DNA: TGCGCCAGCAGCCAAGATAGCGATGAGCAGTTCTTC.

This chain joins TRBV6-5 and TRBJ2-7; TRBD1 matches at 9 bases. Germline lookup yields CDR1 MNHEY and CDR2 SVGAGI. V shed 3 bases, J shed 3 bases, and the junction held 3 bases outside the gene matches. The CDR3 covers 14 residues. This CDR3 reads CASSYGTGIYEQYF. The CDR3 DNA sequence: TGTGCCAGCAGTTATGGGACAGGGATCTACGAGCAGTACTTC.

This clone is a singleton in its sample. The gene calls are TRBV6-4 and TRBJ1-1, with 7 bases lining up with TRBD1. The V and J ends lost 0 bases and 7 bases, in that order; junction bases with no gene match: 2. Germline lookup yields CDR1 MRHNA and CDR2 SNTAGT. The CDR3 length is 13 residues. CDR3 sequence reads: CASSDSTGREAFF. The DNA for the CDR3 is TGTGCCAGCAGTGACTCGACAGGGCGTGAAGCTTTCTTT.

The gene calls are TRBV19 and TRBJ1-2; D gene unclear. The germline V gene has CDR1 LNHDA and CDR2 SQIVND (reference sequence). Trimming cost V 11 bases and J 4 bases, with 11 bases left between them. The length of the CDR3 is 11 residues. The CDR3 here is CALGSPYGYTF. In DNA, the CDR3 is TGTGCCCTAGGGAGCCCCTATGGCTACACCTTC.

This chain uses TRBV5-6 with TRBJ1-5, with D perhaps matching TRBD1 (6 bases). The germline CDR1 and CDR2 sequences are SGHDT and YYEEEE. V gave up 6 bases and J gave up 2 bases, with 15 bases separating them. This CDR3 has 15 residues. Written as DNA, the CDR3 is TGTGCCAGCATGAAATGGGGGGGCGGCAATCAGCCCCAGCATTTT. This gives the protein CASMKWGGGNQPQHF.

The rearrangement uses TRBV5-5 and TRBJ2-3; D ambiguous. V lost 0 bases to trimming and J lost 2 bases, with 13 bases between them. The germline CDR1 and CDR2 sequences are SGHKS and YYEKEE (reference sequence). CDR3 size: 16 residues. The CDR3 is CASSLVLRRTTDTQYF. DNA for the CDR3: TGTGCCAGCAGCTTGGTTCTGAGAAGAACCACAGATACGCAGTATTTT. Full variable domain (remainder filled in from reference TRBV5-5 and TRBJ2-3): DAGVTQSPTHLIKTRGQQVTLRCSPISGHKSVSWYQQVLGQGPQFIFQYYEKEERGRGNFPDRFSARQFPNYSSELNVNALLLGDSALYLCASSLVLRRTTDTQYFGPGTRLTVL.

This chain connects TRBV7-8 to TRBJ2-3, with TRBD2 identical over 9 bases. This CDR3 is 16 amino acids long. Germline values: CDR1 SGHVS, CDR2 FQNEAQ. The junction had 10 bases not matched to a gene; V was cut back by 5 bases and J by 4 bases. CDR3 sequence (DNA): TGTGCCAGCAGCGACCCGACTAGCGGATACGCAGATACGCAGTATTTT. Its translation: CASSDPTSGYADTQYF.

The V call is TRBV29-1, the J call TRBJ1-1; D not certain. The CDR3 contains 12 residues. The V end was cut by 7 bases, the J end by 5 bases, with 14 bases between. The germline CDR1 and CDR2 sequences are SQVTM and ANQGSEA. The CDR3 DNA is TGCAGCGCCCTGGGAGGGAGGACTGAAGCTTTCTTT. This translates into CSALGGRTEAFF.

The CDR3 DNA reads TGTGCCAGCAGCCCCGCGGACAGAAACTACGAGCAGTACTTC. It encodes CASSPADRNYEQYF. The V call is TRBV7-6, the J call TRBJ2-7; possible D gene TRBD1, 6 bases. This CDR3 is 14 amino acids long. Germline assignment: CDR1 SGHVS and CDR2 FNYEAQ. The V gene lost 5 bases and the J gene lost 3 bases, with 14 bases spanning the gap. The full variable domain, its missing parts supplied by reference TRBV7-6 and TRBJ2-7, is GAGVSQSPRYKVTKRGQDVALRCDPISGHVSLYWYRQALGQGPEFLTYFNYEAQQDKSGLPNDRFSAERPEGSISTLTIQRTEQRDSAMYRCASSPADRNYEQYFGPGTRLTVT.

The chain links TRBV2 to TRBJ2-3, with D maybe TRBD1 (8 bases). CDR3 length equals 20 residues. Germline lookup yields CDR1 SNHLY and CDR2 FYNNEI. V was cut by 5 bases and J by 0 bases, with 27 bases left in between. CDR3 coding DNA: TGTGCCAGCAGTCTCTTCCGGGGGAGGGGGACAGGAGCTAGCACAGATACGCAGTATTTT. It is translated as CASSLFRGRGTGASTDTQYF.

In DNA form, the CDR3 reads TGCGCCAGCAGCCAGACTAGCGGGAGCTCCTACGAGCAGTACTTC. Protein sequence: CASSQTSGSSYEQYF. The chain recombines TRBV4-3 with TRBJ2-7; 12 bases are shared with TRBD2. The CDR3 runs to 15 residues. Germline loops: CDR1 LGHNA, CDR2 YSLEER. Trimming removed 3 bases from V and 0 bases from J; junction bases left unmatched: 0.